What follows is one TCR beta chain and its context. These data are taken from a study of blood T cell repertoires in COVID-19. Looking at the study overall: Sites across the United States, Italy and Spain contributed samples from acute and convalescent COVID-19.

V shed 5 bases and J shed 0 bases, with 9 bases lying between them. Germline values: CDR1 MNHEY, CDR2 SVGAGI. CDR3 size: 14 residues. Assay: immunoSEQ multiplex PCR; the TCRdb copy retains only in-frame clones and omits some. The data contain over 200,000 clones, about four fifths of them seen just once; the ten biggest clones take up about 5.7%. V is TRBV6-5 and J is TRBJ2-3, with a tentative D call TRBD1 (7 bases). The sequence was obtained from a man older than 75 with acute or convalescent COVID-19. The specimen was peripheral blood. CDR3 sequence (DNA): TGTGCCAGCAGTCAGGGGGGTAGCACAGATACGCAGTATTTT. Its translation is CASSQGGSTDTQYF.